This is a list of T cell receptor beta chains from one sample in a study of cytomegalovirus exposure and HLA in healthy donors. This table comes from immunoSEQ multiplex PCR, and its TCRdb copy is limited to in-frame clones, with some not included. This table holds about 190,000 clones, 82% found once. Input material: PBMCs. The source of these receptors is a woman aged 18-35 years in good health and CMV-seronegative. CDR3s include the opening cysteine and the closing phenylalanine or tryptophan. A D gene is named only where the DNA matches it firmly. Some rows have no size entry. The others give once, few or many, or a class for an expanded clone.

v_gene: TRBV7-8; j_gene: TRBJ2-1; len: 13; abundance: NA; d_gene: NA; CDR3nt: TGTGCCAGCAGCCCACCCCAGACAGACGAGCAGTTCTTC; CDR3aa: CASSPPQTDEQFF
v_gene: TRBV5-8; j_gene: TRBJ2-1; len: 15; abundance: few; d_gene: TRBD2; CDR3nt: TGTGCCAGCTCCTCACTAGCGGGGGGGCAGGGTGAGCAGTTCTTC; CDR3aa: CASSSLAGGQGEQFF
v_gene: TRBV6-5; j_gene: TRBJ1-4; len: 15; abundance: NA; d_gene: NA; CDR3nt: TGTGCCAGCAGTTCTCGGGGGGCCCCTAATGAAAAACTGTTTTTT; CDR3aa: CASSSRGAPNEKLFF
v_gene: TRBV6-6; j_gene: TRBJ1-6; len: 15; abundance: NA; d_gene: NA; CDR3nt: TGTGCCAGCAGTTTAGACATCTCCTATAATTCACCCCTCCACTTT; CDR3aa: CASSLDISYNSPLHF
v_gene: TRBV5-1; j_gene: TRBJ1-1; len: 15; abundance: NA; d_gene: NA; CDR3nt: TGCGCCAGCAGCTTGGAGTTAGGCAGAGGGACTGAAGCTTTCTTT; CDR3aa: CASSLELGRGTEAFF
v_gene: TRBV11-3; j_gene: TRBJ2-1; len: 15; abundance: NA; d_gene: NA; CDR3nt: TGTGCCAGCAGCTTAGACGGGACACACTACAATGAGCAGTTCTTC; CDR3aa: CASSLDGTHYNEQFF
v_gene: TRBV5-5; j_gene: TRBJ2-5; len: 13; abundance: NA; d_gene: NA; CDR3nt: TGTGCCAGCACCGCCGAGTCCAAAGAGACCCAGTACTTC; CDR3aa: CASTAESKETQYF
v_gene: TRBV6-5; j_gene: TRBJ1-1; len: 14; abundance: NA; d_gene: NA; CDR3nt: TGTGCCAGCACCCCAAGATACAGGAACACTGAAGCTTTCTTT; CDR3aa: CASTPRYRNTEAFF
v_gene: TRBV25-1; j_gene: TRBJ2-5; len: 16; abundance: NA; d_gene: TRBD1; CDR3nt: TGTGCCGGCAGTGATCCGGGACAGGATCTTTCGGAGACCCAGTACTTC; CDR3aa: CAGSDPGQDLSETQYF
v_gene: TRBV7-6; j_gene: TRBJ2-1; len: 13; abundance: few; d_gene: NA; CDR3nt: TGTGCCAGCAGCTTTTCCAGGACAACTGAGCAGTTCTTC; CDR3aa: CASSFSRTTEQFF
v_gene: TRBV2; j_gene: TRBJ1-6; len: 16; abundance: NA; d_gene: TRBD1; CDR3nt: TGTGCCAGCAGTACACAGGGGGGAACCTATAATTCACCCCTCCACTTT; CDR3aa: CASSTQGGTYNSPLHF
v_gene: TRBV14; j_gene: TRBJ2-3; len: 14; abundance: NA; d_gene: NA; CDR3nt: TGTGCCAGCAGCCATGAACGGAGCCGGGTTACGCAGTATTTT; CDR3aa: CASSHERSRVTQYF
v_gene: TRBV7-8; j_gene: TRBJ1-1; len: 14; abundance: once; d_gene: NA; CDR3nt: TGTGCCAGCAGCTCGTCGAGTTTGAACACTGAAGCTTTCTTT; CDR3aa: CASSSSSLNTEAFF
v_gene: TRBV15; j_gene: TRBJ2-7; len: 14; abundance: NA; d_gene: TRBD1; CDR3nt: TGTGCCACCAGCAGCCGGGACAGGGGTTACGAGCAGTACTTC; CDR3aa: CATSSRDRGYEQYF
v_gene: TRBV19; j_gene: TRBJ1-4; len: 14; abundance: NA; d_gene: NA; CDR3nt: TGTGCCAGTAGTATGAAGGGGATTGGAGAAAAACTGTTTTTT; CDR3aa: CASSMKGIGEKLFF
v_gene: TRBV10-3; j_gene: TRBJ1-2; len: 12; abundance: NA; d_gene: TRBD1; CDR3nt: TGTGCCATCAGTCGGACAGGGGAAGGCTACACCTTC; CDR3aa: CAISRTGEGYTF
v_gene: TRBV2; j_gene: TRBJ2-5; len: 14; abundance: NA; d_gene: NA; CDR3nt: TGTGCCAGCAGTGAAGCTTACGACCAGGAGGCCCAGTACTTC; CDR3aa: CASSEAYDQEAQYF
v_gene: TRBV7-9; j_gene: TRBJ2-7; len: 13; abundance: NA; d_gene: NA; CDR3nt: TGTGCCAGCAGCTTCAACAGGGACTACGAGCAGTACTTC; CDR3aa: CASSFNRDYEQYF
v_gene: TRBV11-2; j_gene: TRBJ1-2; len: 16; abundance: NA; d_gene: NA; CDR3nt: TGTGCCAGCAGCCCAGAGATCCCAGGGGTGTTTTTTGGCTACACCTTC; CDR3aa: CASSPEIPGVFFGYTF
v_gene: TRBV2; j_gene: TRBJ2-7; len: 14; abundance: once; d_gene: TRBD2; CDR3nt: TGTGCCAGTGGTTCGACTAGCGGGACCTACGAGCAGTACTTC; CDR3aa: CASGSTSGTYEQYF
v_gene: TRBV5-1; j_gene: TRBJ2-5; len: 14; abundance: once; d_gene: TRBD1; CDR3nt: TGCGCCAGCAGCAGGACAGGGGGCGACGGGGCCCAGTACTTC; CDR3aa: CASSRTGGDGAQYF
v_gene: TRBV30; j_gene: TRBJ2-2; len: 24; abundance: NA; d_gene: TRBD2; CDR3nt: TGTGCCTGGAGTGTTGCACGGACTAGCGGGGGCGCTCGGGGTATACTCTATAACACCGGGGAGCTGTTTTTT; CDR3aa: CAWSVARTSGGARGILYNTGELFF
v_gene: TRBV28; j_gene: TRBJ2-1; len: 14; abundance: NA; d_gene: NA; CDR3nt: TGTGCCAGCAGTTCCCTAGACAGTTACAATGAGCAGTTCTTC; CDR3aa: CASSSLDSYNEQFF
v_gene: TRBV19; j_gene: TRBJ2-7; len: 14; abundance: NA; d_gene: NA; CDR3nt: TGTGCCAGTAGTTACTCCCATCCTACCTACGAGCAGTACTTC; CDR3aa: CASSYSHPTYEQYF
v_gene: TRBV2; j_gene: TRBJ1-5; len: 14; abundance: NA; d_gene: NA; CDR3nt: TGTGCCAGCACTTCACAGGGAAGCAATCAGCCCCAGCATTTT; CDR3aa: CASTSQGSNQPQHF
v_gene: TRBV7-7; j_gene: TRBJ2-5; len: 15; abundance: NA; d_gene: TRBD1; CDR3nt: TGTGCCAGCAGCTTAGCCGGGACAGAGCAAGAGACCCAGTACTTC; CDR3aa: CASSLAGTEQETQYF
v_gene: TRBV7-9; j_gene: TRBJ2-7; len: 17; abundance: NA; d_gene: TRBD1; CDR3nt: TGTTCCAGCAGCTTAGAGGGCTCAGGGGGTAGTGCCTACGAGCAGTACTTC; CDR3aa: CSSSLEGSGGSAYEQYF
v_gene: TRBV4-1; j_gene: TRBJ2-7; len: 15; abundance: NA; d_gene: TRBD2; CDR3nt: TGCGCCAGCAGCCAAGAGAGGACTAGCGCTAGCGAGCAGTACTTC; CDR3aa: CASSQERTSASEQYF
v_gene: TRBV27; j_gene: TRBJ1-4; len: 16; abundance: NA; d_gene: TRBD1; CDR3nt: TGTGCCAGCAGACCCCACCGACAGGGATTTAATGAAAAACTGTTTTTT; CDR3aa: CASRPHRQGFNEKLFF
v_gene: TRBV5-1; j_gene: TRBJ2-7; len: 14; abundance: NA; d_gene: TRBD1; CDR3nt: TGCGCCAGCAGCTCCGCAGGGGGCGGGAACGAGCAGTACTTC; CDR3aa: CASSSAGGGNEQYF
v_gene: TRBV11-2; j_gene: TRBJ2-5; len: 13; abundance: once; d_gene: TRBD1; CDR3nt: TGTGCCAGCAGCCTGGACAGGGATGGGACCCAGTACTTC; CDR3aa: CASSLDRDGTQYF
v_gene: TRBV18; j_gene: TRBJ2-5; len: 16; abundance: NA; d_gene: TRBD1; CDR3nt: TGTGCCAGCTCACCACCGGGACAGGACATTCGAGAGACCCAGTACTTC; CDR3aa: CASSPPGQDIRETQYF
v_gene: TRBV27; j_gene: TRBJ2-5; len: 13; abundance: NA; d_gene: TRBD2; CDR3nt: TGTGCCAGCAGACTAGCGGTACAAGAGACCCAGTACTTC; CDR3aa: CASRLAVQETQYF
v_gene: TRBV5-6; j_gene: TRBJ1-6; len: 15; abundance: NA; d_gene: NA; CDR3nt: TGTGCCAGCAGCTTGGGTTACTCCTATAATTCACCCCTCCACTTT; CDR3aa: CASSLGYSYNSPLHF
v_gene: TRBV4-2; j_gene: TRBJ2-1; len: 18; abundance: NA; d_gene: TRBD2; CDR3nt: TGTGCCAGCAGCCACCCAACTATAGCGGGGAGCTCCTACAATGAGCAGTTCTTC; CDR3aa: CASSHPTIAGSSYNEQFF
v_gene: TRBV7-9; j_gene: TRBJ1-4; len: 16; abundance: few; d_gene: TRBD1; CDR3nt: TGTGCCAGCAGTTATAATCCGGGACAGGGGGATGAAAAACTGTTTTTT; CDR3aa: CASSYNPGQGDEKLFF
v_gene: TRBV29-1; j_gene: TRBJ1-2; len: 12; abundance: NA; d_gene: TRBD1; CDR3nt: TGCAGCGGGGGGGGACAGGGGAGTGGCTACACCTTC; CDR3aa: CSGGGQGSGYTF
v_gene: TRBV9; j_gene: TRBJ2-3; len: 15; abundance: NA; d_gene: TRBD2; CDR3nt: TGTGCCAGCAGCGAAATACTAGCGGGCACAGATACGCAGTATTTT; CDR3aa: CASSEILAGTDTQYF
v_gene: TRBV5-5; j_gene: TRBJ2-1; len: 13; abundance: NA; d_gene: TRBD2; CDR3nt: TGTGCCAGCAGCCGCACTAGCGGGGGGTTGCAGTTCTTC; CDR3aa: CASSRTSGGLQFF
v_gene: TRBV18; j_gene: TRBJ1-5; len: 15; abundance: NA; d_gene: TRBD1; CDR3nt: TGTGCCAGCTCAGCCGGGACAGGGCTCAATCAGCCCCAGCATTTT; CDR3aa: CASSAGTGLNQPQHF
v_gene: TRBV10-2; j_gene: TRBJ1-5; len: 16; abundance: NA; d_gene: TRBD1; CDR3nt: TGCGCCAGCAGTCCCTTGGACAGGGCTAACAATCAGCCCCAGCATTTT; CDR3aa: CASSPLDRANNQPQHF
v_gene: TRBV5-1; j_gene: TRBJ2-7; len: 15; abundance: NA; d_gene: NA; CDR3nt: TGCGCCAGCAGCTCTAGCGTGGGCAGCTCCTACGAGCAGTACTTC; CDR3aa: CASSSSVGSSYEQYF
v_gene: TRBV4-1; j_gene: TRBJ1-6; len: 16; abundance: once; d_gene: NA; CDR3nt: TGCGCCAGCAGCCTTATGGGGAGGGAACAGAATTCACCCCTCCACTTT; CDR3aa: CASSLMGREQNSPLHF
v_gene: TRBV9; j_gene: TRBJ2-5; len: 15; abundance: NA; d_gene: TRBD2; CDR3nt: TGTGCCAGCAGCCGGACTAGCGGGACTCTGGAGACCCAGTACTTC; CDR3aa: CASSRTSGTLETQYF
v_gene: TRBV28; j_gene: TRBJ1-4; len: 16; abundance: NA; d_gene: TRBD1; CDR3nt: TGTGCCAGCAGTTACACAGGGGGAGAAACTAATGAAAAACTGTTTTTT; CDR3aa: CASSYTGGETNEKLFF
v_gene: TRBV6-1; j_gene: TRBJ1-4; len: 15; abundance: NA; d_gene: TRBD1; CDR3nt: TGTGCCAGCAGAAGCAGGGGGTCAACTAATGAAAAACTGTTTTTT; CDR3aa: CASRSRGSTNEKLFF
v_gene: TRBV5-6; j_gene: TRBJ2-5; len: 13; abundance: NA; d_gene: NA; CDR3nt: TGTGCCACCCACTTAGGGGGATCGGAGACCCAGTACTTC; CDR3aa: CATHLGGSETQYF
v_gene: TRBV7-3; j_gene: TRBJ2-1; len: 13; abundance: NA; d_gene: NA; CDR3nt: TGTGCCAGCAGCTTACGTCTAGCTGGTGAGCAGTTCTTC; CDR3aa: CASSLRLAGEQFF
v_gene: TRBV19; j_gene: TRBJ2-1; len: 14; abundance: once; d_gene: TRBD1; CDR3nt: TGTGCCAGTAGGCCGCAGGGGGCCTACAATGAGCAGTTCTTC; CDR3aa: CASRPQGAYNEQFF
v_gene: TRBV19; j_gene: TRBJ2-7; len: 15; abundance: once; d_gene: TRBD1; CDR3nt: TGTGCCAGTAGGAGACAGGGGGGAAAAGTTGACGAGCAGTACTTC; CDR3aa: CASRRQGGKVDEQYF
v_gene: TRBV5-1; j_gene: TRBJ1-2; len: 15; abundance: NA; d_gene: TRBD1; CDR3nt: TGCGCCAGCAGCTTAAGGACAGGAACTAACTATGGCTACACCTTC; CDR3aa: CASSLRTGTNYGYTF